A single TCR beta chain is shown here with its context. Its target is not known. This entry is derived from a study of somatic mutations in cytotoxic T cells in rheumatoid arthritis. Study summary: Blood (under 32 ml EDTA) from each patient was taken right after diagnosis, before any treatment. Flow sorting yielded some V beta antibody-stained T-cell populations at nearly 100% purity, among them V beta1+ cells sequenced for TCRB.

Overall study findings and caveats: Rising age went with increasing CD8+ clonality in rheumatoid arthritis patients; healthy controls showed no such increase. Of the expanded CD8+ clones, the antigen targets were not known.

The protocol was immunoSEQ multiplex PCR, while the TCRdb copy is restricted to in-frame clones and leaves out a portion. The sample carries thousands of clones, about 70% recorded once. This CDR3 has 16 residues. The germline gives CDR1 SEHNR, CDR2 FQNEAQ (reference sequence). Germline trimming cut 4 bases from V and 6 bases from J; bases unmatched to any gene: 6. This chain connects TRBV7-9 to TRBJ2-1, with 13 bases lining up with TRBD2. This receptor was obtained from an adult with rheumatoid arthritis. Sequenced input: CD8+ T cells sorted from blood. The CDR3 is CASSSTTSGGANEQFF. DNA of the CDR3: TGTGCCAGCAGCTCTACTACTAGCGGGGGGGCCAATGAGCAGTTCTTC.